This T cell receptor beta chain derives from a study of T cell responses to AZD1222 COVID-19 vaccine. Study outcomes and limitations: Per reports, nearly half of all spike-specific TCRs target regions that are unmutated in variants.

Clones were sequenced by immunoSEQ multiplex PCR, and TCRdb holds only the in-frame ones, with some missing. This sample has 130,000 or so clones; approximately 94% occur once, and the top ten carry roughly 6.6%. The CDR3 totals 14 residues. CDR1 is LNHDA, CDR2 SQIVND, per germline (reference sequence). Between the trimmed V and J ends, which lost 2 bases and 2 bases, there was a span of 9 bases. This clone has just one count. Its antigen is not known. The receptor comes from an adult in good health. The rearrangement links TRBV19 to TRBJ1-1, with unresolved D. Material: peripheral blood, obtained on day 0 of AZD1222 vaccination. CDR3 DNA: TGTGCCAGTAGTATATCTGGGATAAACACTGAAGCTTTCTTT. Encoded protein: CASSISGINTEAFF.